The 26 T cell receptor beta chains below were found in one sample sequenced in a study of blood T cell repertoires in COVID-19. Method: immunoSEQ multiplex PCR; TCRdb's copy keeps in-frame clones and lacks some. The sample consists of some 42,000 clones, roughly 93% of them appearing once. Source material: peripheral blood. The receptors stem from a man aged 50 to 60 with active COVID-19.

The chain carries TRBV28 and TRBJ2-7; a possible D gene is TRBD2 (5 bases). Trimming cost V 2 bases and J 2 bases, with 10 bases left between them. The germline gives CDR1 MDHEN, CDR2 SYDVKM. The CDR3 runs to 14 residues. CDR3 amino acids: CASSLISGAYEQYF. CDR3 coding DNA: TGTGCCAGCAGTTTAATAAGCGGAGCCTACGAGCAGTACTTC.

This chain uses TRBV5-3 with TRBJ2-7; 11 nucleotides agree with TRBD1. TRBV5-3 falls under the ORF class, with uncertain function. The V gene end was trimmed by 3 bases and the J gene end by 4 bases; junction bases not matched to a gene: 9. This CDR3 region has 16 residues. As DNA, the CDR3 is TGTGCCAGAAGCTCCAAGGGACAGGGGGAAGCATACGAGCAGTACTTC. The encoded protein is CARSSKGQGEAYEQYF.

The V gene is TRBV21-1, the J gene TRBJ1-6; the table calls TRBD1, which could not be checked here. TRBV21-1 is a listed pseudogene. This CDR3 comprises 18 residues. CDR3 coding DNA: TGTGCCAGCAGCAAAAGAACCAGGACAGTGGTCGTAAGTTCACCCCTCCACTTT. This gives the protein CASSKRTRTVVVSSPLHF.

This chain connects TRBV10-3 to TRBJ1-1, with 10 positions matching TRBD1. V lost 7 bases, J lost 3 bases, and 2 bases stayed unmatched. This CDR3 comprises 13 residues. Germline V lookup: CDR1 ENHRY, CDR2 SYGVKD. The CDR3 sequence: CAITGTGDTEAFF. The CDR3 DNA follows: TGTGCCATCACCGGGACAGGGGACACTGAAGCTTTCTTT.

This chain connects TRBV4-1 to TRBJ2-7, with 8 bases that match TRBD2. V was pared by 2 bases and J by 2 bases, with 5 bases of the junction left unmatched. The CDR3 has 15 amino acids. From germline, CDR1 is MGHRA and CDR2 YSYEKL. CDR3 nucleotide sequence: TGCGCCAGCAGCCAATTGGCGGGAGGAGCCTACGAGCAGTACTTC. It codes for CASSQLAGGAYEQYF.

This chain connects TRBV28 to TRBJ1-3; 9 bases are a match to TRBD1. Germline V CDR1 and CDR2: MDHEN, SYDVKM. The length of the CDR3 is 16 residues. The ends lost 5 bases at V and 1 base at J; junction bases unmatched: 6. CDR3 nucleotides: TGTGCCAGCAGTACGTACAGGGGGCCGTCTGGAAACACCATATATTTT. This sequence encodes CASSTYRGPSGNTIYF.

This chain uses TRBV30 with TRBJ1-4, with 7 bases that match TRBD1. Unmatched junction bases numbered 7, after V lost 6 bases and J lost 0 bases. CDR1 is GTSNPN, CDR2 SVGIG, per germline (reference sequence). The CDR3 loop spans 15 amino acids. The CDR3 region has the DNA TGTGCCTGCGTGGACAGGAGACCAACTAATGAAAAACTGTTTTTT. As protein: CACVDRRPTNEKLFF.

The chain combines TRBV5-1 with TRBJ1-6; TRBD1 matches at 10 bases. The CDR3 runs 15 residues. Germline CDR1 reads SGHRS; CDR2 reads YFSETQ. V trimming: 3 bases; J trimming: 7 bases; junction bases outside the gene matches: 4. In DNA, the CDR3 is TGCGCCAGCAGCTCAGAGACAGGGGGCAATTCACCCCTCCACTTT. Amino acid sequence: CASSSETGGNSPLHF.

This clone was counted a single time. As DNA, the CDR3 is TGTGCCAGTAGTATAGATCCAGGACAAGATACGCAGTATTTT. Protein product: CASSIDPGQDTQYF. The chain links TRBV19 to TRBJ2-3; D is possibly TRBD1 (5 bases). The V gene lost 0 bases and the J gene lost 5 bases, with 9 bases spanning the gap. The CDR3 sequence is 14 residues long. The germline V gene has CDR1 LNHDA and CDR2 SQIVND (reference sequence).

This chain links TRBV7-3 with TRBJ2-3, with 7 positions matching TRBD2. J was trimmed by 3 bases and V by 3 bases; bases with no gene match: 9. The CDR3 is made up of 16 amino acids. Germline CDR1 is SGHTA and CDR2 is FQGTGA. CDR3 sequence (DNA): TGTGCCAGCAGCTTGGCAGAGGGAGGGAGGACAGATACGCAGTATTTT. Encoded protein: CASSLAEGGRTDTQYF.

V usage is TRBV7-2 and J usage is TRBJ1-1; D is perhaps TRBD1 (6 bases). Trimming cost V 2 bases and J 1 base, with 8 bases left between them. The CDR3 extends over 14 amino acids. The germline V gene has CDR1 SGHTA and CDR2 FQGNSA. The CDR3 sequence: CASSLQTGNTEAFF. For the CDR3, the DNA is TGTGCCAGCAGCTTACAGACAGGGAACACTGAAGCTTTCTTT.

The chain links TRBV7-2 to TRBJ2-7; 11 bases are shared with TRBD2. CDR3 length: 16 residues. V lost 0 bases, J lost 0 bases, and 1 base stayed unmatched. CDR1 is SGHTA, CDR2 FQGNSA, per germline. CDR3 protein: CASSLATSGSSYEQYF. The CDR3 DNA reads TGTGCCAGCAGCTTAGCTACTAGCGGGAGCTCCTACGAGCAGTACTTC. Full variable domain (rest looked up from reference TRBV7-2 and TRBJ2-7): GAGVSQSPSNKVTEKGKDVELRCDPISGHTALYWYRQSLGQGLEFLIYFQGNSAPDKSGLPSDRFSAERTGGSVSTLTIQRTQQEDSAVYLCASSLATSGSSYEQYFGPGTRLTVT.

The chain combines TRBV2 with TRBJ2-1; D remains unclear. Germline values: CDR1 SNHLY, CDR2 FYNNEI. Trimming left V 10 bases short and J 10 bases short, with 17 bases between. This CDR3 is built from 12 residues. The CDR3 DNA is TGTGCCACCGCGGAGCTATTATCCGAGCAGTTCTTC. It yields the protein CATAELLSEQFF.

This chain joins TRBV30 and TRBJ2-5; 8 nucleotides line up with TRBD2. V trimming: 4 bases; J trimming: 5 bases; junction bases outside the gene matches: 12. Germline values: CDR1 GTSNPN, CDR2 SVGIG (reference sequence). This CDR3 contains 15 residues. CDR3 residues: CAWTSGLLTQETQYF. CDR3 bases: TGTGCCTGGACTAGCGGGCTCCTGACTCAGGAGACCCAGTACTTC.

CDR3 sequence (DNA): TGTGCCAGCAGTGCAATGGGCGCGGGGGATAGGTCTGGCTACACCTTC. Its protein product is CASSAMGAGDRSGYTF. The V gene is TRBV6-1, the J gene TRBJ1-2; D is perhaps TRBD1 (5 bases). The CDR3 covers 16 residues. CDR1 is MNHNS, CDR2 SASEGT, per germline. The ends were cut back, 4 bases at V and 7 bases at J, with 22 bases in the middle.

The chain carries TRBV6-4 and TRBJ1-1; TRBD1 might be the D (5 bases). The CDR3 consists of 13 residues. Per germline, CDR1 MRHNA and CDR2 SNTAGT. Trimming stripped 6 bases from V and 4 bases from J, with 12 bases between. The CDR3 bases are TGTGCCAGCAGCTCCCCGGGACTCACTGAAGCTTTCTTT. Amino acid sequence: CASSSPGLTEAFF.

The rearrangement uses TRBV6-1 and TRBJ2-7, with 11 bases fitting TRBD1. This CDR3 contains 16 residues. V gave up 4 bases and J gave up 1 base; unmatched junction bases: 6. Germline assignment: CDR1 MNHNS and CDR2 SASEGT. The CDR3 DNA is TGTGCCAGCAGTGTATCCGGGACAGGGGGTTCCTACGAGCAGTACTTC. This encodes CASSVSGTGGSYEQYF.

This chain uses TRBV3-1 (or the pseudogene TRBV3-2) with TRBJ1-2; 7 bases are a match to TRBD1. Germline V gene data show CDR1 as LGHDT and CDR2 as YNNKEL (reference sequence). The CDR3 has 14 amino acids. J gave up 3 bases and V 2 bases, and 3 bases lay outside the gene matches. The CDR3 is CASSQPGGHYGYTF. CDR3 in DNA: TGTGCCAGCAGCCAACCAGGGGGGCACTATGGCTACACCTTC.

CDR3 DNA sequence: TGCAGTGCTAGTATGACTAGTCGTCTCACCGGGGAGCTGTTTTTT. Protein product: CSASMTSRLTGELFF. The chain links TRBV20-1 to TRBJ2-2, with a tentative D call TRBD2 (6 bases). V shed 3 bases and J shed 4 bases, with 15 bases lying between them. The CDR3 contains 15 residues. CDR1 is DFQATT and CDR2 is SNEGSKA in the germline V gene (reference sequence).

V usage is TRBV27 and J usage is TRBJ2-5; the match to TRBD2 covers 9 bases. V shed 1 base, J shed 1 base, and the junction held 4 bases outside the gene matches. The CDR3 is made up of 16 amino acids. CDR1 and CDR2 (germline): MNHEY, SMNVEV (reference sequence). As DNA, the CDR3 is TGTGCCAGCAGTTTATTGGCGGGGGGGGTCCAAGAGACCCAGTACTTC. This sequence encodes CASSLLAGGVQETQYF.

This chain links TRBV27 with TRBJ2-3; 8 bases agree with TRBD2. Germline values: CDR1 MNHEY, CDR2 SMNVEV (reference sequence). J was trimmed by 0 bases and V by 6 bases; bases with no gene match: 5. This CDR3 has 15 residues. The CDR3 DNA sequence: TGTGCCAGCAGGGACGGGAGGGCTAGCACAGATACGCAGTATTTT. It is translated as CASRDGRASTDTQYF.

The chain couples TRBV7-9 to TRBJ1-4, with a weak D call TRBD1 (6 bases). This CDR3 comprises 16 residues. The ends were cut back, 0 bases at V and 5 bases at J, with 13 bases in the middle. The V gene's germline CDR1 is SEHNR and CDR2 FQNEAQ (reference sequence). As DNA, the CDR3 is TGTGCCAGCAGCTTAGCTCCGGACAGCCGGAATGAAAAACTGTTTTTT. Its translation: CASSLAPDSRNEKLFF.

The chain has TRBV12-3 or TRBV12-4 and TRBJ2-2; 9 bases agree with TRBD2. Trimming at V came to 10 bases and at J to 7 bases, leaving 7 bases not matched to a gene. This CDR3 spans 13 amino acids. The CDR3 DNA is TGTGCCAACAAGCGGGAGGTCCACGGGGAGCTGTTTTTT. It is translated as CANKREVHGELFF.

The CDR3 protein is CASSLSTGLSSYEQYF. As DNA, the CDR3 is TGTGCCAGCAGCCTATCTACAGGACTAAGCTCCTACGAGCAGTACTTC. V is TRBV7-9 and J is TRBJ2-7, with D perhaps matching TRBD2 (6 bases). The V gene's germline CDR1 is SEHNR and CDR2 FQNEAQ (reference sequence). V gave up 5 bases and J gave up 0 bases, with 17 bases separating them. The CDR3 is made up of 16 amino acids.

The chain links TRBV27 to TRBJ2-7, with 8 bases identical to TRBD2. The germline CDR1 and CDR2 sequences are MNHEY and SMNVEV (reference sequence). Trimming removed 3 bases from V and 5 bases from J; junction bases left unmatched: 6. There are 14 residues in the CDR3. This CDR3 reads CASSLNGRVNEQYF. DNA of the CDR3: TGTGCCAGCAGTTTGAACGGGAGGGTGAACGAGCAGTACTTC.

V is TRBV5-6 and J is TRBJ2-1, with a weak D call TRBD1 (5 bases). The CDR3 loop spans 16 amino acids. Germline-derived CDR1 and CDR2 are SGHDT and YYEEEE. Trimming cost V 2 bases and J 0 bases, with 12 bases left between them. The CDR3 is CASSLNGQSSYNEQFF. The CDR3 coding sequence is TGTGCCAGCAGCTTAAATGGACAAAGCTCCTACAATGAGCAGTTCTTC.